These 17 T cell receptor beta chains were all obtained from the same sample, sequenced in a study of neurological immune-mediated disorders. TCRdb re-derived calls from the 5' RACE reads in MiXCR, one entry per CDR3 protein. The table lists around 18,000 distinct CDR3 sequences, less than 25% of them singletons, with roughly 24% in the top ten. The sample consisted of PBMCs. These receptors were collected from a man over 45 in good health.

There are many counts of this clonotype. The chain links TRBV20-1 to TRBJ2-7; D is possibly TRBD2 (5 bases). Germline CDR1 DFQATT, CDR2 SNEGSKA (reference sequence). Trimming stripped 6 bases from V and 1 base from J, with 16 bases between. CDR3 length: 14 amino acids. The CDR3 nucleotides are TGCAGTGCCAAGCTAGGCGGGTCTTCCTACGAGCAGTACTTC. This sequence encodes CSAKLGGSSYEQYF.

This clonotype was observed a few times. V is TRBV20-1 and J is TRBJ2-3; D not resolved. The CDR3 extends over 12 amino acids. CDR1 is DFQATT and CDR2 is SNEGSKA in the germline V gene (reference sequence). V lost 5 bases and J lost 6, with 12 bases in between. The CDR3 sequence is CSAPAEWDTQYF. CDR3 DNA sequence: TGCAGTGCTCCCGCCGAATGGGATACGCAGTATTTT.

By share of the sample, this clonotype is medium-sized. The J gene is TRBJ1-1, the V gene TRBV10-3, with TRBD1 as a possible D gene (6 bases). Trimming removed 9 bases from V and 1 base from J, with 12 bases in between. The CDR3 totals 13 residues. Germline lookup yields CDR1 ENHRY and CDR2 SYGVKD. The CDR3 DNA reads as TGTGCCATAAAACAGGGCCGGAACACTGAAGCTTTCTTT. Translation: CAIKQGRNTEAFF.

Sample share makes this clonotype medium-sized. The genes are TRBV4-2 and TRBJ2-7; a possible D gene is TRBD1 (6 bases). The germline V gene has CDR1 LGHNA and CDR2 YNFKEQ. The CDR3 covers 13 residues. V was shortened by 6 bases and J by 3 bases, with 12 bases between the two germline ends. CDR3 nucleotide sequence: TGTGCCAGCAGTGCCGGGACAAGCTACGAGCAGTACTTC. Amino acid sequence: CASSAGTSYEQYF.

This clonotype was observed once. The chain couples TRBV5-4 to TRBJ2-7, with TRBD1 identical over 9 bases. The V segment lost 4 bases and the J segment 7 bases; nucleotides outside the gene matches: 9. CDR1 and CDR2 from the germline V gene are SGHNT and YYREEE (reference sequence). There are 14 residues in the CDR3. The CDR3 nucleotides are TGTGCCAGCAGCGGGAACAGGGGGCAGGGGGAGCAGTACTTC. This sequence encodes CASSGNRGQGEQYF.

Concerning this clonotype itself: One base away lies a much larger clone, so this may be a sequencing read error. The DNA of the CDR3 is TGTGTCAGCAGCTTAGGATCCAGGCCCCAGCATTTT. Residues: CVSSLGSRPQHF. The chain has TRBV7-9 and TRBJ1-5, with unresolved D. CDR1 is SEHNR, CDR2 FQNEAQ, per germline (reference sequence). The CDR3 totals 12 residues.

This clonotype was found many times. The chain uses TRBV29-1 and TRBJ2-5; D gene unclear. Germline V CDR1 and CDR2: SQVTM, ANQGSEA. The CDR3 has 13 amino acids. Trimming stripped 1 base from V and 1 base from J, with 7 bases between. CDR3 region: CSVEATSQETQYF. Here the CDR3 DNA reads TGCAGCGTTGAAGCAACAAGCCAAGAGACCCAGTACTTC.

This clonotype was recorded at least ten times. The CDR3 nucleotides are TGTGCCAGCAGCTTAACTAGCGGGCAAGAGACCCAGTACTTC. Protein product: CASSLTSGQETQYF. The V call is TRBV7-9, the J call TRBJ2-5, with 9 nucleotides matching TRBD2. This CDR3 spans 14 amino acids. After removal of 2 bases from V and 2 bases from J, the junction contained 0 bases not matched to a gene. Germline CDR1 reads SEHNR; CDR2 reads FQNEAQ (reference sequence).

V and J are TRBV10-3 and TRBJ2-7; 8 bases are shared with TRBD2. The germline V gene encodes CDR1 ENHRY and CDR2 SYGVKD. The CDR3 contains 16 residues. The ends lost 4 bases at V and 5 bases at J; junction bases unmatched: 13. CDR3 region: CAISGFAGGLPDEQYF. The CDR3 DNA sequence: TGTGCCATCAGTGGCTTCGCGGGAGGCCTCCCTGACGAGCAGTACTTC.

This rearrangement joins TRBV5-6 to TRBJ2-7; D not certain. The germline V gene encodes CDR1 SGHDT and CDR2 YYEEEE. V shed 0 bases and J shed 12 bases, with 13 bases lying between them. This CDR3 contains 12 residues. This chain's CDR3 is CASSLALDRWYF. The CDR3 region has the DNA TGTGCCAGCAGCTTGGCCCTCGACCGATGGTACTTC.

This clonotype showed up many times. The chain recombines TRBV20-1 with TRBJ2-1; 10 bases fit TRBD2. V lost 5 bases, J lost 4 bases, and 17 bases stayed unmatched. The germline V gene has CDR1 DFQATT and CDR2 SNEGSKA (reference sequence). This CDR3 has 18 amino acids. The CDR3 region has the DNA TGCAGTGCTGAGGGAACTAGCGGGAACATCGGGCGGTACAATGAGCAGTTCTTC. Encoded protein: CSAEGTSGNIGRYNEQFF.

V gene TRBV29-1 combines with J gene TRBJ2-1; D uncertain. The CDR3 extends over 11 amino acids. The germline CDR1 and CDR2 sequences are SQVTM and ANQGSEA. The V end lost 4 bases, the J end lost 13 bases, and 14 bases lay between the germline ends. CDR3 sequence (DNA): TGCAGCGTTGTCTCTTCTTCAGACCAGTTCTTC. Translation: CSVVSSSDQFF.

By share, this clonotype counts as medium-sized. The chain is built from TRBV18 and TRBJ2-7; maybe TRBD1 (6 bases). V dropped 0 bases and J dropped 4 bases, with 10 bases sitting between them. Germline CDR1 and CDR2: KGHSH and LQKENI. The CDR3 contains 14 residues. The DNA for the CDR3 is TGTGCCAGCTCACCACCGTGGGACAAATACGAGCAGTACTTC. Translation: CASSPPWDKYEQYF.

V and J are TRBV4-3 and TRBJ2-1; 13 positions agree with TRBD2. Germline CDR1 is LGHNA and CDR2 is YSLEER. J was trimmed by 8 bases and V by 1 base; bases with no gene match: 5. The CDR3 has 16 residues. The DNA of the CDR3 is TGCGCCAGCAGCCAAGCACTAGCGGGGGGGGTTTATGAGCAGTTCTTC. Its protein product is CASSQALAGGVYEQFF.

This clonotype is labeled medium-sized. The rearrangement joins TRBV4-2 to TRBJ2-7; D is undetermined. In germline, CDR1 is LGHNA, CDR2 YNFKEQ. V lost 0 bases, J lost 4 bases, and 10 bases lay in between. The length of the CDR3 is 14 residues. The CDR3 nucleotides read TGTGCCAGCAGCCAAGAGGAGCCAGCATACGAGCAGTACTTC. It yields the protein CASSQEEPAYEQYF.

The V call is TRBV7-8, the J call TRBJ2-2; maybe TRBD2 (7 bases). Germline V gene sequence: CDR1 SGHVS, CDR2 FQNEAQ. Trimming removed 10 bases from V and 4 bases from J, with 22 bases in between. The CDR3 has 16 residues. The CDR3 reads CATPPGGSAATGELFF. The CDR3 coding sequence is TGTGCCACCCCCCCGGGGGGCAGCGCGGCCACCGGGGAGCTGTTTTTT.

Within the sample, this clonotype is medium-sized. V gene TRBV5-5 combines with J gene TRBJ1-1; no reliable D call. Germline CDR1 is SGHKS and CDR2 is YYEKEE (reference sequence). The CDR3 spans 13 residues. V lost 2 bases and J lost 7, with 12 bases in between. The CDR3 protein is CASSLRVNGEAFF. The CDR3 nucleotides are TGTGCCAGCAGCTTAAGGGTAAATGGTGAAGCTTTCTTT.